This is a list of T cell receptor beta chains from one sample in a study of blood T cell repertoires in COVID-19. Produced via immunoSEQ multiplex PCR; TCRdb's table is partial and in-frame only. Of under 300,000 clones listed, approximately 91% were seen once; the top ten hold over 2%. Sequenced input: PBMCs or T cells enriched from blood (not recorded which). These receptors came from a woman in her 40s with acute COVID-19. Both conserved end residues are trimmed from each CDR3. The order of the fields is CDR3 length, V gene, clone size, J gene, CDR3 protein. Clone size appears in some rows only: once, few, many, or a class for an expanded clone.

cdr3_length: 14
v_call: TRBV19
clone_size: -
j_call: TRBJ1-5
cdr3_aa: ASRPTSGHPSAAQH

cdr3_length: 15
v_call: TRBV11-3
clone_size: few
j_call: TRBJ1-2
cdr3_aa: ASSFPSMEGAFYGYT

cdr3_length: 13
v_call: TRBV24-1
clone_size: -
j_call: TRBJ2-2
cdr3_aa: ATSDNRRGTGELF

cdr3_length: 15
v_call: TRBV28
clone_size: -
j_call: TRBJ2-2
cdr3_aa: ASTRTSGSLWTGELF

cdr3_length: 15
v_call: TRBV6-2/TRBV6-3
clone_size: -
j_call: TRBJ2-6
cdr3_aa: ASSLDRRGSGANVLT

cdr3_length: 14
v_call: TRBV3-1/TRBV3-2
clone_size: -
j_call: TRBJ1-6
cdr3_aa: ASSQDGDRENSPLH

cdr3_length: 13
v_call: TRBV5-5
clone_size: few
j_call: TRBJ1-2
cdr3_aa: ASSLGAGEAYGYT

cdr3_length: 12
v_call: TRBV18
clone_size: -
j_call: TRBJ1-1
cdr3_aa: ASSPDRAGTEAF

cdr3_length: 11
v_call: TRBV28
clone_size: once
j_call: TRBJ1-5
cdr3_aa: ASRRTGGQPQH

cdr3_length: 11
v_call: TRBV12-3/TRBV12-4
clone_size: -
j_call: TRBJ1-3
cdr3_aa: ASRSAGGNTIY

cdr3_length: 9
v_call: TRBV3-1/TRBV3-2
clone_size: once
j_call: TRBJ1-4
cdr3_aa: ASSHSEKLF

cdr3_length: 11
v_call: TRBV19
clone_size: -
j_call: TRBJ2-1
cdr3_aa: ASRQREHNEQF

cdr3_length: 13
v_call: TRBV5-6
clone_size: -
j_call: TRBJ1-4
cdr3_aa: ASSRQGAGSEKLF

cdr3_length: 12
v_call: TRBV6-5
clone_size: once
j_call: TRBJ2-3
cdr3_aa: ASRKQGSTDTQY

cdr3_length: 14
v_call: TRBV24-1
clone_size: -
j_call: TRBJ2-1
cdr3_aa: ATSESTGGLYNEQF

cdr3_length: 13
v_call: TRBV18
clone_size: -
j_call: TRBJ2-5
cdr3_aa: ASSRAGTGQETQY

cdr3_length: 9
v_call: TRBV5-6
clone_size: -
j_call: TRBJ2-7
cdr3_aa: ASSSSTEQY

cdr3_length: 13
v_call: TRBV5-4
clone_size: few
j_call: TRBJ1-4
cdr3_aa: ASSFRGTTNEKLF

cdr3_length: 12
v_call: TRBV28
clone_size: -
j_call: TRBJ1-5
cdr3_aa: ASRPTGVVQPQH

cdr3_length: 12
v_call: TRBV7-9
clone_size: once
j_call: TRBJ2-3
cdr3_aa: ASSFWAATDTQY

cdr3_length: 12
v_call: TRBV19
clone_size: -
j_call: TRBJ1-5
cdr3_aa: ASSTAGRGQPQH

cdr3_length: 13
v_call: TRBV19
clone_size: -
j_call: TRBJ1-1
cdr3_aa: ASTTAASLNTEAF

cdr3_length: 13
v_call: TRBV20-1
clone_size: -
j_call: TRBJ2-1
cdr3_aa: SASGGRLKGNEQF

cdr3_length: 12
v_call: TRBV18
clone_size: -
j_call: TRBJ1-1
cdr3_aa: ASSSTGVNTEAF

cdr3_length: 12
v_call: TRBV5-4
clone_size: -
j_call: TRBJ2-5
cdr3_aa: ASSLGQGQETQY

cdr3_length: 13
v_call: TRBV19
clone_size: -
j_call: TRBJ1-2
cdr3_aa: ATMSPLREGYGYT

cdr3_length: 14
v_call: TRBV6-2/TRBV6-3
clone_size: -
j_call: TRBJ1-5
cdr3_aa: ASSYALGDAHQPQH

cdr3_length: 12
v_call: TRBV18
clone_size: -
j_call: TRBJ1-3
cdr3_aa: ASSPQVSGNTIY